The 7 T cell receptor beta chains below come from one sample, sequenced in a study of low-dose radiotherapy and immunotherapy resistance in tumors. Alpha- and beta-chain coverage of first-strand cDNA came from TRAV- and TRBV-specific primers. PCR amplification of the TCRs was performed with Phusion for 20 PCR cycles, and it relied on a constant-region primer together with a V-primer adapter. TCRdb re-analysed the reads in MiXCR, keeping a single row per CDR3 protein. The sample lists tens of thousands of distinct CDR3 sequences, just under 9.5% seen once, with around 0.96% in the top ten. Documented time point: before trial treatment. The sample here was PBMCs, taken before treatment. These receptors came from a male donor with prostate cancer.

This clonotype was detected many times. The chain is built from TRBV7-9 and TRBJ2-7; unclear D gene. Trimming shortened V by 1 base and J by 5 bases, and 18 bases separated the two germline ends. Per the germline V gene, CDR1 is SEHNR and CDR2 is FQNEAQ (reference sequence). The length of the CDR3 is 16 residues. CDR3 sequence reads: CASSLDLSHIGHEQYF. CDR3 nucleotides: TGTGCCAGCAGCTTAGATCTGTCCCACATTGGCCACGAGCAGTACTTC.

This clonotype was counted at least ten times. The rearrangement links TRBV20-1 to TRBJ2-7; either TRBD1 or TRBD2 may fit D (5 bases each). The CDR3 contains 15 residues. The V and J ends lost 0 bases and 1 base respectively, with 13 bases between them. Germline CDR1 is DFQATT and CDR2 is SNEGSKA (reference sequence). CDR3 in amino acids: CSARDAGTASYEQYF. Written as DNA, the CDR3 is TGCAGTGCTAGAGACGCCGGGACGGCTTCCTACGAGCAGTACTTC.

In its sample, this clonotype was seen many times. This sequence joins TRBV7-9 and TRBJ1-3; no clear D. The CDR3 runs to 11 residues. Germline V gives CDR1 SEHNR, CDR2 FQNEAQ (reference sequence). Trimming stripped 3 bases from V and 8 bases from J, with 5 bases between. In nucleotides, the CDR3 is TGTGCCAGCAGCTTGGGTGACACCATATATTTT. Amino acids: CASSLGDTIYF.

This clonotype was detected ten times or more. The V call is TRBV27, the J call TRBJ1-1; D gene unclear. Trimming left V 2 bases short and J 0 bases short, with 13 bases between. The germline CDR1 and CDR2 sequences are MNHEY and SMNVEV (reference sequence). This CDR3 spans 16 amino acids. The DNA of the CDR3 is TGTGCCAGCAGTTTAGTTCATCCGGGTTTGAACACTGAAGCTTTCTTT. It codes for CASSLVHPGLNTEAFF.

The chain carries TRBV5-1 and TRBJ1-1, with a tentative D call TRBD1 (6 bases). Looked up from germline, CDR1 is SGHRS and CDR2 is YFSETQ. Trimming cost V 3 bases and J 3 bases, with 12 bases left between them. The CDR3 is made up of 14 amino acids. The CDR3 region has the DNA TGCGCCAGCAGCTCCTTATCAGGGGACACTGAAGCTTTCTTT. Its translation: CASSSLSGDTEAFF.

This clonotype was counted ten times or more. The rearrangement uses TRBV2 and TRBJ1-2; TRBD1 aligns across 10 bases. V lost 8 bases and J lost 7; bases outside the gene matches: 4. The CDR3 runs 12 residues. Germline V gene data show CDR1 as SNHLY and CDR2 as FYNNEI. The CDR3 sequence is CASARDRGGYTF. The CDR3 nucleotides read TGTGCCAGCGCTAGGGACAGGGGTGGCTACACCTTC.

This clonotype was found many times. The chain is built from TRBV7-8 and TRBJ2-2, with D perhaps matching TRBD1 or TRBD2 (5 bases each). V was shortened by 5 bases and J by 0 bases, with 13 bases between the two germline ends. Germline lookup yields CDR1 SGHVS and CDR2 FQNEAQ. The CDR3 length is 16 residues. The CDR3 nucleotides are TGTGCCAGCAGCGCATTCAGGGAGTCGAACACCGGGGAGCTGTTTTTT. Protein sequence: CASSAFRESNTGELFF.